Below are 14 T cell receptor beta chains sequenced from a single sample in a study of T-cell reconstitution after alpha-beta-depleted transplantation in children. Unique molecular identifiers were incorporated into the prepared TCRbeta library. TCRdb reprocessed the PCR reads via MiXCR and lists one record per CDR3 protein. The top ten hold about 4.8% of the sample, which has 200,000 to 300,000 distinct CDR3 sequences, about 24% seen once. The sample was PBMCs, mostly from graft donor cells, taken 360 days after TCRalphabeta/CD19-depleted stem cell transplant. These receptors were obtained from a female patient aged 2-15 years who had a stem cell transplant for congenital amegakaryocytic thrombocytopenia, so the T cells may come from the graft donor.

The gene calls are TRBV11-2 and TRBJ2-7; 7 bases match TRBD1. The CDR3 has 15 amino acids. V lost 5 bases, J lost 2 bases, and 9 bases stayed unmatched. Looked up from germline, CDR1 is SGHAT and CDR2 is FQNNGV. CDR3 sequence (DNA): TGTGCCAGCAGCCCATTGACAGGGTCCGCCTACGAGCAGTACTTC. Its protein product is CASSPLTGSAYEQYF.

In its sample, this clonotype was seen a few times. This CDR3 is CASSQVGKVAGSSYEQYF. The CDR3 nucleotides read TGTGCCAGCAGCCAAGTGGGTAAGGTCGCGGGGAGCTCCTACGAGCAGTACTTC. The chain recombines TRBV7-6 with TRBJ2-7, with D maybe TRBD2 (6 bases). Deletions cut 5 bases from V and 0 bases from J, with 23 bases between. The CDR3 is 18 amino acids. Germline loops: CDR1 SGHVS, CDR2 FNYEAQ.

V gene TRBV7-2 combines with J gene TRBJ1-5; D ambiguous. The CDR3 consists of 14 residues. V was cut by 3 bases and J by 2 bases, with 8 bases left in between. Germline V gene lookup returns CDR1 SGHTA and CDR2 FQGNSA. This CDR3 is CASSFASGNQPQHF. CDR3 DNA sequence: TGTGCCAGCAGCTTTGCCAGCGGCAATCAGCCCCAGCATTTT.

CDR3 region: CASSSSGQGSQAFF. As DNA, the CDR3 is TGCGCCAGCAGCTCCTCAGGACAGGGATCGCAAGCTTTCTTT. The chain couples TRBV5-1 to TRBJ1-1, with 8 bases identical to TRBD1. Losses at the gene ends were 3 bases for V and 9 bases for J; bases not matched to a gene: 10. Germline-derived CDR1 and CDR2 are SGHRS and YFSETQ. The CDR3 has 14 amino acids.

The V and J genes are TRBV28 and TRBJ1-5, with D hard to call. Germline CDR1 reads MDHEN; CDR2 reads SYDVKM. This CDR3 contains 12 residues. Trimming shortened V by 4 bases and J by 3 bases, and 4 bases separated the two germline ends. The CDR3 here is CASSSVNQPQHF. The CDR3 DNA is TGTGCCAGCAGTTCCGTCAATCAGCCCCAGCATTTT.

This clonotype has just a few counts. This sequence joins TRBV20-1 and TRBJ2-1; D gene unclear. CDR3 length equals 13 residues. Deletions cut 5 bases from V and 4 bases from J, with 12 bases between. In germline, CDR1 is DFQATT, CDR2 SNEGSKA (reference sequence). CDR3 sequence (DNA): TGCAGTGCTTCAGACGGATATTACAATGAGCAGTTCTTC. This codes for CSASDGYYNEQFF.

The V and J genes are TRBV7-2 and TRBJ2-2, with 7 bases that match TRBD2. Per germline, CDR1 SGHTA and CDR2 FQGNSA. There are 16 residues in the CDR3. The trim removed 0 bases at V and 1 base at J, leaving 2 bases unmatched. The CDR3 protein is CASSLAAGVNTGELFF. As DNA, the CDR3 is TGTGCCAGCAGCTTAGCGGCGGGGGTGAACACCGGGGAGCTGTTTTTT.

The gene calls are TRBV10-3 and TRBJ2-6; the D is unclear. Germline V gives CDR1 ENHRY, CDR2 SYGVKD. The CDR3 loop spans 11 amino acids. V lost 10 bases, J lost 8 bases, and 9 bases lay in between. This chain's CDR3 is CASFETNVLTF. The CDR3 coding sequence is TGTGCCAGTTTTGAGACCAACGTCCTGACTTTC.

This clonotype came up a few times. The rearrangement uses TRBV5-1 and TRBJ2-6; D is unclear. The ends were cut back, 1 base at V and 2 bases at J, with 10 bases in the middle. CDR1 SGHRS and CDR2 YFSETQ come from the germline V gene. This CDR3 comprises 16 residues. The CDR3 is CASSLNAQTGANVLTF. CDR3 sequence (DNA): TGCGCCAGCAGCTTGAATGCGCAGACTGGGGCCAACGTCCTGACTTTC.

The rearrangement links TRBV20-1 to TRBJ2-2, with D perhaps TRBD2 (5 bases). Trimming pared 1 base from V and 4 bases from J, leaving 13 bases between. There are 15 residues in the CDR3. CDR1 is DFQATT and CDR2 is SNEGSKA in the germline V gene (reference sequence). DNA for the CDR3: TGCAGTGCTAGAGTGGGCGGGTTTGGCACCGGGGAGCTGTTTTTT. Amino acids: CSARVGGFGTGELFF.

The chain has TRBV29-1 and TRBJ1-1; 7 bases agree with TRBD1. The CDR3 spans 14 residues. The ends lost 2 bases at V and 7 bases at J; junction bases unmatched: 10. Germline CDR1 is SQVTM and CDR2 is ANQGSEA. CDR3 DNA sequence: TGCAGCGTTGAATCCGGACAGGTGGGGATTGAAGCTTTCTTT. As protein: CSVESGQVGIEAFF.

This clonotype was picked up a small number of times. The chain employs TRBV6-1 and TRBJ1-6, with D maybe TRBD1 (6 bases). Per the germline V gene, CDR1 is MNHNS and CDR2 is SASEGT. The CDR3 sequence is 15 residues long. Deletions cut 7 bases from V and 8 bases from J, with 18 bases between. DNA of the CDR3: TGTGCCAGCACGAGGGGGAACAGGGAACATTCACCCCTCCACTTT. Its protein product is CASTRGNREHSPLHF.

V gene TRBV28 combines with J gene TRBJ2-7; possibly TRBD2 for D (6 bases). The length of the CDR3 is 16 residues. Germline assignment: CDR1 MDHEN and CDR2 SYDVKM. Trimming left V 7 bases short and J 5 bases short, with 24 bases between. In DNA form, the CDR3 reads TGTGCCAGCACATCACCCCCCGGGGGAGCGGTGAACGAGCAGTACTTC. Translating it yields CASTSPPGGAVNEQYF.

The rearrangement uses TRBV29-1 and TRBJ1-3; 11 nucleotides align to TRBD1. This CDR3 is 14 amino acids long. V gave up 6 bases and J gave up 0 bases; unmatched junction bases: 1. Germline V CDR1 and CDR2: SQVTM, ANQGSEA. The CDR3 loop is CSVGTGGSGNTIYF. DNA of the CDR3: TGCAGCGTGGGGACAGGGGGCTCTGGAAACACCATATATTTT.